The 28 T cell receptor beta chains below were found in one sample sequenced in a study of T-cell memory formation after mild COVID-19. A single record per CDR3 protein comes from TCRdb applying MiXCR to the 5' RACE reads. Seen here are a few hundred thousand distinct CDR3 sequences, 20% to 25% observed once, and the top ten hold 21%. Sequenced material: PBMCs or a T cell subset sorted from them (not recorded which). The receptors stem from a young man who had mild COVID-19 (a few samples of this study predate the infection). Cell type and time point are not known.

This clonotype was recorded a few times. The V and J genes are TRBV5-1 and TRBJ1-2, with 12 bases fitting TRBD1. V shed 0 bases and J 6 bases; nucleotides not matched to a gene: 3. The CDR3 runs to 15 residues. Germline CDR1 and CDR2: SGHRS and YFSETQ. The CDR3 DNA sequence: TGCGCCAGCAGCTTGGCGGGACAGGGGGCGCATGGCTACACCTTC. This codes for CASSLAGQGAHGYTF.

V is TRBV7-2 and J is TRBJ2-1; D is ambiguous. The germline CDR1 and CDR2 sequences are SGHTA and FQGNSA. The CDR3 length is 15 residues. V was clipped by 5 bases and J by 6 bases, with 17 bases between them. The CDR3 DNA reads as TGTGCCAGCAGCAGACGGGCAGTGGGAAGCAATGAGCAGTTCTTC. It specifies CASSRRAVGSNEQFF. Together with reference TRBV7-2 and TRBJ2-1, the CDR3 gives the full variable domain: GAGVSQSPSNKVTEKGKDVELRCDPISGHTALYWYRQSLGQGLEFLIYFQGNSAPDKSGLPSDRFSAERTGGSVSTLTIQRTQQEDSAVYLCASSRRAVGSNEQFFGPGTRLTVL.

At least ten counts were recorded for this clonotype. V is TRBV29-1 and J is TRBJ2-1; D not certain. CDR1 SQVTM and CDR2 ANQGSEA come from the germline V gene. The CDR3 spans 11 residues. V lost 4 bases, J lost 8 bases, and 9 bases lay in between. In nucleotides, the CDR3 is TGCAGCGTTGGGGTCCTCGATGAGCAGTTCTTC. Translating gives CSVGVLDEQFF.

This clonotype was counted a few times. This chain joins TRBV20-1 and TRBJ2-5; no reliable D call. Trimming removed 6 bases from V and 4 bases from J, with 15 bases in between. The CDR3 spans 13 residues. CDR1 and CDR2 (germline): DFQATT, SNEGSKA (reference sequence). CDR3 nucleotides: TGCAGTGCCCAGGACCGACCCGGAGAGACCCAGTACTTC. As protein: CSAQDRPGETQYF.

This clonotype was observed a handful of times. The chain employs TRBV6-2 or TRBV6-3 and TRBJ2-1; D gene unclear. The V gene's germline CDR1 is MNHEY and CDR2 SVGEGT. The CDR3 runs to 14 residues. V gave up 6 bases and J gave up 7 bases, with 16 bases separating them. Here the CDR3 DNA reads TGTGCCAGCAGCCCGCACGTGGGGAAAAATGAGCAGTTCTTC. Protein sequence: CASSPHVGKNEQFF.

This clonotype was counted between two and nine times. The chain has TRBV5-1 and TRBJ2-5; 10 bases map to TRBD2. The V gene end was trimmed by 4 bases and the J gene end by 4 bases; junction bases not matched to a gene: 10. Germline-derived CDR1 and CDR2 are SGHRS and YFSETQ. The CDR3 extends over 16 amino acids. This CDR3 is CASSQAGGRLVETQYF. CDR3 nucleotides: TGCGCCAGCAGCCAAGCGGGGGGGCGTCTTGTAGAGACCCAGTACTTC. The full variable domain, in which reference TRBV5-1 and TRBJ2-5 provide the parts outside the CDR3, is KAGVTQTPRYLIKTRGQQVTLSCSPISGHRSVSWYQQTPGQGLQFLFEYFSETQRNKGNFPGRFSGRQFSNSRSEMNVSTLELGDSALYLCASSQAGGRLVETQYFGPGTRLLVL.

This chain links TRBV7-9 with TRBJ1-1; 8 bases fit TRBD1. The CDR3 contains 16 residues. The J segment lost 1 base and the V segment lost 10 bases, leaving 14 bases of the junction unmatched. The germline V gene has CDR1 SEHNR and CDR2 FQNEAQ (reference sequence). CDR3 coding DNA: TGTGCCATCGTCCAATTAACCGGGACAGGGAACACTGAAGCTTTCTTT. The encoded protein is CAIVQLTGTGNTEAFF.

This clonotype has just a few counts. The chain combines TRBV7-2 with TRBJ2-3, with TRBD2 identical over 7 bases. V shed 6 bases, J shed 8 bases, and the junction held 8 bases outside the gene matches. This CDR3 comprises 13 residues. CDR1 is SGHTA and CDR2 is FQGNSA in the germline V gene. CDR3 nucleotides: TGTGCCAGCAGTACCAGCGGGGTCGGTACGCAGTATTTT. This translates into CASSTSGVGTQYF.

The CDR3 loop is CASSLGGSFGYTF. In DNA, the CDR3 is TGTGCCAGCAGCTTAGGTGGCAGCTTTGGCTACACCTTC. The V call is TRBV7-2, the J call TRBJ1-2; D gene unclear. The CDR3 has 13 amino acids. CDR1 and CDR2 (germline): SGHTA, FQGNSA. The V gene lost 1 base and the J gene lost 7 bases, with 10 bases spanning the gap.

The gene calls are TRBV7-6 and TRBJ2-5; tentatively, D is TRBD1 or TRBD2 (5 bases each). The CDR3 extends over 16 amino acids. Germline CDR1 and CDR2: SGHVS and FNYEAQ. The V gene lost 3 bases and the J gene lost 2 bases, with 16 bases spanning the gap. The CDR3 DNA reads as TGTGCCAGCAGCTTGGGAAGGACGGGGCTACAAGAGACCCAGTACTTC. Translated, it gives CASSLGRTGLQETQYF.

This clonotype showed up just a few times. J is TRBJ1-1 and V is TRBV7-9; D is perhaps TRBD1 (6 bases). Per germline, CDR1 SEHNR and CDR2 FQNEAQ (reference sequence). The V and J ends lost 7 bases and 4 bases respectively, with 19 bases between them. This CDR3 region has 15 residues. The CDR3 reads CASNWVQGMITEAFF. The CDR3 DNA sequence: TGTGCCAGCAACTGGGTCCAGGGGATGATCACTGAAGCTTTCTTT.

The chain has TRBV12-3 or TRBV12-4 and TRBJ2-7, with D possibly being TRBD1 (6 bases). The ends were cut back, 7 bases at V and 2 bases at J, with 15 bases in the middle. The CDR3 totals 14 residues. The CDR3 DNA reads TGTGCCAGCACCCGATGGGACACTCCCTACGAGCAGTACTTC. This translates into CASTRWDTPYEQYF.

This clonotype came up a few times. The CDR3 nucleotides read TGCGCCAGCAGCTTGGATCCAGGGGGAGAGACCCAGTACTTC. Protein product: CASSLDPGGETQYF. This sequence joins TRBV5-1 and TRBJ2-5; 7 bases line up with TRBD1. The CDR3 consists of 14 residues. V gave up 0 bases and J gave up 4 bases; unmatched junction bases: 3. CDR1 and CDR2 (germline): SGHRS, YFSETQ. The full variable domain, its missing parts supplied by reference TRBV5-1 and TRBJ2-5, is KAGVTQTPRYLIKTRGQQVTLSCSPISGHRSVSWYQQTPGQGLQFLFEYFSETQRNKGNFPGRFSGRQFSNSRSEMNVSTLELGDSALYLCASSLDPGGETQYFGPGTRLLVL.

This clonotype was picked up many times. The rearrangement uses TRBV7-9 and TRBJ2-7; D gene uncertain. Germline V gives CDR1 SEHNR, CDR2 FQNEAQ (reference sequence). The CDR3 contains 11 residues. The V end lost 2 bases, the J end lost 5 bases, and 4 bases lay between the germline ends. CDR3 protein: CASSLTHEQYF. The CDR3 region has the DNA TGTGCCAGCAGCTTAACCCACGAGCAGTACTTC. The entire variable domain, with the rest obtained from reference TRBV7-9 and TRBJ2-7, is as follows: DTGVSQNPRHKITKRGQNVTFRCDPISEHNRLYWYRQTLGQGPEFLTYFQNEAQLEKSRLLSDRFSAERPKGSFSTLEIQRTEQGDSAMYLCASSLTHEQYFGPGTRLTVT.

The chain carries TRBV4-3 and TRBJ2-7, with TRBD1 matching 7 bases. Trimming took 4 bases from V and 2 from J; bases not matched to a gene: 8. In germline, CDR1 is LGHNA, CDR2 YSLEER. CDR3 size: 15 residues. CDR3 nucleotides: TGCGCCAGCAGCCCTCGACAGGGTGCCCCCTACGAGCAGTACTTC. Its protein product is CASSPRQGAPYEQYF.

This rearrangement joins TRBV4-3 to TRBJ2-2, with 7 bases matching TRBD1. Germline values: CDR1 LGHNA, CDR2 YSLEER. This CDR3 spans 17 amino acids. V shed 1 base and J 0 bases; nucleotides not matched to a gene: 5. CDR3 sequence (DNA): TGCGCCAGCAGCCAAGGGGGGACAGTCCCGAACACCGGGGAGCTGTTTTTT. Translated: CASSQGGTVPNTGELFF.

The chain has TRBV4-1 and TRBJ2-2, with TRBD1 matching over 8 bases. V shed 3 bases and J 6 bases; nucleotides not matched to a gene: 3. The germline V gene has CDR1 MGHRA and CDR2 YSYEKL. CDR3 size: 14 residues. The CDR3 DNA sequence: TGCGCCAGCAGCCAGGAGACAGGGGCCGGGGAGCTGTTTTTT. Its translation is CASSQETGAGELFF.

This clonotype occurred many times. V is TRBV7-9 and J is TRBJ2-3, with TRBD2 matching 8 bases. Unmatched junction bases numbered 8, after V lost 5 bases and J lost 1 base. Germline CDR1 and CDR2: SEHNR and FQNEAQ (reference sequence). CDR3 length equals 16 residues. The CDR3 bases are TGTGCCAGCAGCCCCCGAGGGCGGGGGGGCACAGATACGCAGTATTTT. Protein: CASSPRGRGGTDTQYF.

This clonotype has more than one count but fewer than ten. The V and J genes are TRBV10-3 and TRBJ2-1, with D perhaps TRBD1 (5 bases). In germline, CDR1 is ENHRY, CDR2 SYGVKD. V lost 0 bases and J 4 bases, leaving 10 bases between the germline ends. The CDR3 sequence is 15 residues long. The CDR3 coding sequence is TGTGCCATCAGTGAGTCAAGGGGTCCTTACAATGAGCAGTTCTTC. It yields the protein CAISESRGPYNEQFF.

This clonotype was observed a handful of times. Here the CDR3 reads CASSTTLGGHEQFF. Here the CDR3 DNA reads TGTGCCAGCAGCACGACCCTAGGGGGGCATGAGCAGTTCTTC. J is TRBJ2-1 and V is TRBV11-2; D could derive from TRBD1 or TRBD2 (6 bases each). There are 14 residues in the CDR3. With 5 bases removed from V and 8 bases from J, the gap between germline ends came to 16 bases. Germline CDR1 is SGHAT and CDR2 is FQNNGV.

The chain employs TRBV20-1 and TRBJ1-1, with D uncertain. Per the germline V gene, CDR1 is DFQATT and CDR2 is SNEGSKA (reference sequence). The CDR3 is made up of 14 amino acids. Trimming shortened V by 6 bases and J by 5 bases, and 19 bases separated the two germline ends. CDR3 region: CSASRGRVETEAFF. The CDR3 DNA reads TGCAGTGCAAGCCGGGGAAGGGTCGAAACTGAAGCTTTCTTT.

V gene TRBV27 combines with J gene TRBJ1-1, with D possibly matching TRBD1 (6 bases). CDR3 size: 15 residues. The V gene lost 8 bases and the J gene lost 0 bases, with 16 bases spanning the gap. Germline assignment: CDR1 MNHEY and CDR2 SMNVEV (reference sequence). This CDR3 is CASGKSRGLNTEAFF. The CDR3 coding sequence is TGTGCCAGCGGGAAGAGCAGGGGCCTGAACACTGAAGCTTTCTTT.

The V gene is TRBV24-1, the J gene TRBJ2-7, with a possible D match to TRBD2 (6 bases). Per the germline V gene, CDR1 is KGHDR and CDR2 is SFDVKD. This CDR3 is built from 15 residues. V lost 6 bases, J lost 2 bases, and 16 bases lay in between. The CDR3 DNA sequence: TGTGCCACCAGTAGCGGGCGGCAAGTCGCCTACGAGCAGTACGTC. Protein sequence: CATSSGRQVAYEQYV.

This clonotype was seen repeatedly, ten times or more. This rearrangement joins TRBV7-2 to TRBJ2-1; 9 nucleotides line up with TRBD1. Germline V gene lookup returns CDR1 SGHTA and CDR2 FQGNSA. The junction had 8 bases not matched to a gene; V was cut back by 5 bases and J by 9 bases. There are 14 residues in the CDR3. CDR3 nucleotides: TGTGCCAGCAGCGTCGGACAGGGGCGAGGTGAGCAGTTCTTC. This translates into CASSVGQGRGEQFF.

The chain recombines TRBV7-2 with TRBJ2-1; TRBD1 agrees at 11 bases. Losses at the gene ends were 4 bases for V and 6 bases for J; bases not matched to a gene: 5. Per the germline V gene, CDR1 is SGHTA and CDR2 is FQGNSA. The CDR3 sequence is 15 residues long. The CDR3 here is CASSSGQGVFNEQFF. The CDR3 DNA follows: TGTGCCAGCAGCTCGGGACAGGGGGTTTTCAATGAGCAGTTCTTC. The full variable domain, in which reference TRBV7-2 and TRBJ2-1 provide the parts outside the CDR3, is GAGVSQSPSNKVTEKGKDVELRCDPISGHTALYWYRQSLGQGLEFLIYFQGNSAPDKSGLPSDRFSAERTGGSVSTLTIQRTQQEDSAVYLCASSSGQGVFNEQFFGPGTRLTVL.

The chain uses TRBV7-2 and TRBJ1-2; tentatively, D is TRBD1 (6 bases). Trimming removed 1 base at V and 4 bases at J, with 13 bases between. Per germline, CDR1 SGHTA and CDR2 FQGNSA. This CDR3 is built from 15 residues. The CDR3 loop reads CASSLVGGLRYGYTF. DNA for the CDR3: TGTGCCAGCAGCTTAGTTGGGGGGCTCCGCTATGGCTACACCTTC.

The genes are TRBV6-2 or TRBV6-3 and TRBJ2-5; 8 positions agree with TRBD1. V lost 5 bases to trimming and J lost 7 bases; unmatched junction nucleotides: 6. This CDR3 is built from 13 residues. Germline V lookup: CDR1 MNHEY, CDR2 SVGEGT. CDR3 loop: CASSTGTGATQYF. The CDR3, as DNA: TGTGCCAGCAGTACCGGGACAGGAGCGACCCAGTACTTC.

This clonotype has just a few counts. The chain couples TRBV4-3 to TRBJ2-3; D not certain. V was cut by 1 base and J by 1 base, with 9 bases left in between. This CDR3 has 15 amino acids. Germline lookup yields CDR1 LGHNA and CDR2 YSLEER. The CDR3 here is CASSQVNWGTDTQYF. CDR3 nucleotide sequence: TGCGCCAGCAGCCAAGTAAACTGGGGCACAGATACGCAGTATTTT.